The 27 T cell receptor beta chains listed next were all sequenced from one sample in a study of neurological immune-mediated disorders. TCRdb reanalysed the 5' RACE reads using MiXCR and keeps one entry per CDR3 protein. The profile shows tens of thousands of distinct CDR3 sequences, 10% to 13% of them singletons. The sequencing input was PBMCs. Receptors were obtained from a woman aged 25 to 39 with HTLV-1-associated myelopathy (HAM/TSP).

In this sample, this clonotype turned up many times. This sequence may be a read error, since a much larger clone differs from it by one base. This chain joins TRBV20-1 and TRBJ2-1, with D possibly called TRBD1 or TRBD2 (5 bases each). In germline, CDR1 is DFQATT, CDR2 SNEGSKA (reference sequence). V gave up 0 bases and J gave up 2 bases, with 14 bases separating them. This CDR3 has 16 residues. The CDR3 loop is CSARDLLVGAYNEQFF. CDR3 in DNA: TGCAGTGCTAGAGATCTGCTAGTGGGGGCCTACAATGAGCAGTTCTTC.

This clonotype showed up many times. This sequence joins TRBV27 and TRBJ1-2; 7 bases fit TRBD1. Germline V gives CDR1 MNHEY, CDR2 SMNVEV (reference sequence). This CDR3 is built from 12 residues. V lost 8 bases, J lost 7 bases, and 7 bases stayed unmatched. The CDR3 loop is CASRDRESGYTF. CDR3 bases: TGTGCCAGCCGCGACAGGGAGAGTGGCTACACCTTC.

This clonotype was detected many times. The gene calls are TRBV5-1 and TRBJ2-1, with 7 bases matching TRBD2. The CDR3 loop spans 18 amino acids. In germline, CDR1 is SGHRS, CDR2 YFSETQ. V lost 0 bases, J lost 2 bases, and 11 bases stayed unmatched. CDR3 sequence (DNA): TGCGCCAGCAGCTTGGTCCCTCTAGATCGGGGGGCCTACAATGAGCAGTTCTTC. Its protein product is CASSLVPLDRGAYNEQFF.

This clonotype occurred many times. The gene calls are TRBV18 and TRBJ2-5; D gene ambiguous. The CDR3 sequence is 12 residues long. The germline V gene encodes CDR1 KGHSH and CDR2 LQKENI. V was pared by 1 base and J by 5 bases, with 5 bases between. CDR3 loop: CASSPRLETQYF. In DNA, the CDR3 is TGTGCCAGCTCACCACGCCTCGAGACCCAGTACTTC.

This clonotype was recorded at least ten times. This sequence joins TRBV5-1 and TRBJ2-2; D unresolved. Trimming stripped 3 bases from V and 1 base from J, with 10 bases between. Per the germline V gene, CDR1 is SGHRS and CDR2 is YFSETQ. The CDR3 consists of 15 residues. CDR3 amino acids: CASSSTTGNTGELFF. Here the CDR3 DNA reads TGCGCCAGCAGCTCCACGACGGGGAACACCGGGGAGCTGTTTTTT. The full variable domain, rest sourced from reference TRBV5-1 and TRBJ2-2, is KAGVTQTPRYLIKTRGQQVTLSCSPISGHRSVSWYQQTPGQGLQFLFEYFSETQRNKGNFPGRFSGRQFSNSRSEMNVSTLELGDSALYLCASSSTTGNTGELFFGEGSRLTVL.

This clonotype has a count of ten or more. The chain uses TRBV5-1 and TRBJ2-7, with D possibly being TRBD2 (6 bases). Trimming took off 5 bases at V and 4 bases at J, with 16 bases between the two ends. There are 14 residues in the CDR3. The germline CDR1 and CDR2 sequences are SGHRS and YFSETQ. CDR3 DNA: TGCGCCAGCAGGAGGACTGTAGCGGTTTACGAGCAGTACTTC. It specifies CASRRTVAVYEQYF. Drawing the rest from reference TRBV5-1 and TRBJ2-7, the complete variable domain is KAGVTQTPRYLIKTRGQQVTLSCSPISGHRSVSWYQQTPGQGLQFLFEYFSETQRNKGNFPGRFSGRQFSNSRSEMNVSTLELGDSALYLCASRRTVAVYEQYFGPGTRLTVT.

This clonotype was detected ten times or more. The chain is built from TRBV29-1 and TRBJ1-1; the D gene is possibly TRBD1 (5 bases). V was clipped by 7 bases and J by 1 base, with 13 bases between them. Germline values: CDR1 SQVTM, CDR2 ANQGSEA. The CDR3 loop spans 13 amino acids. CDR3 nucleotide sequence: TGCAGCGGGTGGCAGGGATGGAACACTGAAGCTTTCTTT. Amino acids: CSGWQGWNTEAFF. Variable domain in full (rest from reference TRBV29-1 and TRBJ1-1): SAVISQKPSRDICQRGTSLTIQCQVDSQVTMMFWYRQQPGQSLTLIATANQGSEATYESGFVIDKFPISRPNLTFSTLTVSNMSPEDSSIYLCSGWQGWNTEAFFGQGTRLTVV.

Many counts were recorded for this clonotype. J is TRBJ1-1 and V is TRBV3-1, with D perhaps TRBD1 (5 bases). With 4 bases removed from V and 0 bases from J, the gap between germline ends came to 12 bases. Germline V gene lookup returns CDR1 LGHDT and CDR2 YNNKEL (reference sequence). CDR3 size: 15 residues. CDR3 sequence: CASSRAGGMNTEAFF. CDR3 DNA sequence: TGTGCCAGCAGCCGAGCGGGGGGGATGAACACTGAAGCTTTCTTT.

At least ten counts were recorded for this clonotype. The chain combines TRBV20-1 with TRBJ2-3; D assignment may be TRBD1 or TRBD2 (6 bases each). CDR1 and CDR2 from the germline V gene are DFQATT and SNEGSKA (reference sequence). The CDR3 runs 15 residues. Trimming stripped 3 bases from V and 0 bases from J, with 13 bases between. The CDR3 loop reads CSASLGGSSTDTQYF. CDR3 coding DNA: TGCAGTGCTAGTTTGGGGGGCTCTAGCACAGATACGCAGTATTTT.

By proportion, this clonotype is medium-sized. One end of the junction does not line up with germline, which may come from a read error. The chain uses TRBV5-1 and TRBJ1-5; 9 bases align to TRBD1. Germline V gene sequence: CDR1 SGHRS, CDR2 YFSETQ. The CDR3 runs 14 residues. The CDR3 nucleotides are TGCGCCAGCAGTTTGGGGACAGGGAATCAGCCCCAGCATTTT. This sequence encodes CASSLGTGNQPQHF.

This clonotype was recorded at least ten times. V gene TRBV5-1 combines with J gene TRBJ2-7, with TRBD1 matching 7 bases. CDR1 SGHRS and CDR2 YFSETQ come from the germline V gene. The V and J ends lost 0 bases and 5 bases, in that order; junction bases with no gene match: 2. The length of the CDR3 is 13 residues. The CDR3 DNA reads as TGCGCCAGCAGCTTGGACAGGGGCCACGAGCAGTACTTC. Translating it yields CASSLDRGHEQYF.

This clonotype has at least ten counts. The J gene is TRBJ1-6, the V gene TRBV5-1, with no clear D. This CDR3 comprises 14 residues. In germline, CDR1 is SGHRS, CDR2 YFSETQ. The V end was cut by 4 bases, the J end by 10 bases, with 15 bases between. Here the CDR3 DNA reads TGCGCCAGCAGCGTGGATACAGCCCCGTCACCCCTCCACTTT. This gives the protein CASSVDTAPSPLHF.

This chain joins TRBV29-1 and TRBJ2-7; 7 bases align to TRBD2. J was trimmed by 5 bases and V by 0 bases; bases with no gene match: 7. The CDR3 is 14 amino acids. Germline CDR1 SQVTM, CDR2 ANQGSEA. CDR3 amino acids: CSVEEWTSVDEQYF. CDR3 in DNA: TGCAGCGTTGAAGAATGGACTAGTGTCGACGAGCAGTACTTC.

The table lists this clonotype with many counts. The chain carries TRBV7-9 and TRBJ2-3; D assignment may be TRBD1 or TRBD2 (5 bases each). From germline, CDR1 is SEHNR and CDR2 FQNEAQ (reference sequence). The CDR3 consists of 20 residues. Deletions cut 5 bases from V and 4 bases from J, with 31 bases between. The DNA for the CDR3 is TGTGCCAGCAGCCACGGAGGATGGGCCACGAGGGACGGTTCGTCAGATACGCAGTATTTT. Translated, it gives CASSHGGWATRDGSSDTQYF.

This clonotype was detected many times. The chain is built from TRBV5-1 and TRBJ2-2; D might be TRBD1 or TRBD2, each matching 5 bases. Trimming removed 1 base at V and 0 bases at J, with 10 bases between. CDR3 length: 16 residues. Germline CDR1 and CDR2: SGHRS and YFSETQ. CDR3 region: CASSLRGPTNTGELFF. CDR3 DNA sequence: TGCGCCAGCAGCTTGCGGGGACCAACGAACACCGGGGAGCTGTTTTTT.

This clonotype showed up many times. The rearrangement uses TRBV7-2 and TRBJ2-2; D gene unclear. Trimming took off 3 bases at V and 3 bases at J, with 14 bases between the two ends. In germline, CDR1 is SGHTA, CDR2 FQGNSA. CDR3 size: 16 residues. The CDR3 sequence: CASSLVLGSYTGELFF. The DNA of the CDR3 is TGTGCCAGCAGCTTGGTTTTGGGCAGTTACACCGGGGAGCTGTTTTTT.

In this sample, this clonotype turned up many times. The rearrangement uses TRBV5-6 and TRBJ2-1; TRBD2 agrees at 13 bases. This CDR3 contains 15 residues. V was pared by 4 bases and J by 10 bases, with 8 bases of the junction left unmatched. Germline CDR1 is SGHDT and CDR2 is YYEEEE. In DNA form, the CDR3 reads TGTGCCAGCAGCCTAACTAGCGGGGGGGTATACGAGCAGTTCTTC. This gives the protein CASSLTSGGVYEQFF.

This clonotype was detected ten times or more. The genes are TRBV20-1 and TRBJ1-1; D is undetermined. Trimming left V 6 bases short and J 8 bases short, with 16 bases between. CDR3 length equals 12 residues. Germline values: CDR1 DFQATT, CDR2 SNEGSKA (reference sequence). CDR3 sequence: CSAKSPGWEAFF. In DNA form, the CDR3 reads TGCAGTGCCAAATCACCAGGCTGGGAAGCTTTCTTT.

This clonotype occurred many times. The genes are TRBV5-1 and TRBJ1-1; a weak D match, TRBD1 (5 bases). CDR1 is SGHRS, CDR2 YFSETQ, per germline. CDR3 length: 14 residues. V dropped 3 bases and J dropped 3 bases, with 12 bases sitting between them. The DNA for the CDR3 is TGCGCCAGCAGCTCGTCACGAGGGGACACTGAAGCTTTCTTT. It is translated as CASSSSRGDTEAFF.

Ten or more counts support this clonotype. This chain joins TRBV20-1 and TRBJ2-3, with unresolved D. The CDR3 extends over 14 amino acids. Trimming shortened V by 5 bases and J by 1 base, and 13 bases separated the two germline ends. Per the germline V gene, CDR1 is DFQATT and CDR2 is SNEGSKA (reference sequence). The DNA of the CDR3 is TGCAGTGCTGTCTCCTCTACGGGCACAGATACGCAGTATTTT. Protein sequence: CSAVSSTGTDTQYF.

There are many counts of this clonotype. J is TRBJ2-2 and V is TRBV5-1, with a weak D call TRBD1 (6 bases). The germline V and J ends were trimmed by 3 bases and 8 bases, with 26 bases remaining between them. This CDR3 has 18 amino acids. CDR1 is SGHRS, CDR2 YFSETQ, per germline. This CDR3 is CASSSALYRATDPGELFF. The CDR3 DNA follows: TGCGCCAGCAGCTCAGCCCTGTACAGGGCTACTGACCCGGGGGAGCTGTTTTTT.

The sample holds many counts of this clonotype. The chain combines TRBV20-1 with TRBJ2-7; D call uncertain. This CDR3 has 11 residues. CDR1 is DFQATT, CDR2 SNEGSKA, per germline (reference sequence). V was shortened by 2 bases and J by 4 bases, with 6 bases between the two germline ends. The CDR3 spells CSARRLYEQYF. The CDR3 nucleotides are TGCAGTGCTAGACGCCTTTACGAGCAGTACTTC.

This clonotype was observed many times. The gene calls are TRBV20-1 and TRBJ2-2, with 9 bases that match TRBD1. V lost 3 bases, J lost 4 bases, and 6 bases stayed unmatched. The CDR3 covers 15 residues. Germline lookup yields CDR1 DFQATT and CDR2 SNEGSKA (reference sequence). CDR3 loop: CSARPGTGSTGELFF. CDR3 in DNA: TGCAGTGCTAGGCCCGGGACAGGGAGCACCGGGGAGCTGTTTTTT.

At least ten counts were recorded for this clonotype. The DNA for the CDR3 is TGTGCCAGCAGCCCAACCGGGACAGGGGGTCCCGGGGAGCTGTTTTTT. It is translated as CASSPTGTGGPGELFF. The chain joins TRBV11-2 to TRBJ2-2; 11 bases line up with TRBD1. The germline V gene encodes CDR1 SGHAT and CDR2 FQNNGV. This CDR3 comprises 16 residues. J gave up 6 bases and V 5 bases, and 8 bases lay outside the gene matches.

This clonotype occurred a few times. The gene calls are TRBV4-2 and TRBJ1-5, with D possibly matching TRBD1 (5 bases). CDR1 is LGHNA and CDR2 is YNFKEQ in the germline V gene. The CDR3 contains 17 residues. V dropped 0 bases and J dropped 5 bases, with 17 bases sitting between them. CDR3 DNA: TGTGCCAGCAGCCAAGATATTGCGACAGAGGGTGATCAGCCCCAGCATTTT. Amino acids: CASSQDIATEGDQPQHF.

This clonotype is medium-sized by share. V gene TRBV29-1 combines with J gene TRBJ2-1, with 16 nucleotides matching TRBD2. Unmatched junction bases numbered 5, after V lost 5 bases and J lost 4 bases. Germline V lookup: CDR1 SQVTM, CDR2 ANQGSEA. This CDR3 has 16 amino acids. In DNA, the CDR3 is TGCAGCGTTCCCGGGACTAGCGGGGGGGCTTACAATGAGCAGTTCTTC. Translating it yields CSVPGTSGGAYNEQFF.

For this clonotype: Just one base apart from a much larger clone, this may be a read error. The rearrangement uses TRBV6-5 and TRBJ1-1; no definite D call. Per the germline V gene, CDR1 is MNHEY and CDR2 is SVGAGI. The CDR3 contains 15 residues. V lost 4 bases and J 5 bases, leaving 17 bases between the germline ends. In DNA, the CDR3 is TGTGCCAGCAGTTTATGGGGAGAAAGGAGGACTGAAGCTTTCTTT. Amino acids: CASSLWGERRTEAFF.